These T cell receptor beta chains were read from a single sample in a study of CXCR3-negative and CXCR3-positive naive CD8 T cells. TCRdb reprocessed the 5' RACE reads; each CDR3 protein has one entry and no DNA is given. The clone table shows some 8,000 distinct CDR3 sequences, with the ten largest holding about 2.4%. Sequencing used naive CXCR3- CD8+ T cells from blood. Every receptor here comes from a human donor in good health. Some clones in this sample may be carry-over from other donors' samples. CDR3s include the opening cysteine and the closing phenylalanine or tryptophan. Clone size is stated in some rows and not others, as once, few, many or a class when expanded.

length | J | size | V | CDR3
18 | TRBJ2-1 | medium-sized | TRBV4-2 | CASSQESNLAGAYNEQFF
14 | TRBJ2-7 | medium-sized | TRBV28 | CASSPRTGDHEQYF
16 | TRBJ2-2 | medium-sized | TRBV29-1 | CSVGDWTGIEAGELFF
16 | TRBJ1-6 | medium-sized | TRBV27 | CASSPPFGGGSSPLHF
16 | TRBJ2-7 | NA | TRBV5-1 | CASSLALAGEFREQYF
15 | TRBJ2-4 | NA | TRBV5-1 | CASSLKRDRENIQYF
16 | TRBJ2-1 | medium-sized | TRBV15 | CATSRDSLSSYNEQFF
14 | TRBJ1-1 | NA | TRBV4-3 | CASSRLDRGGEAFF
12 | TRBJ2-1 | NA | TRBV7-6 | CASSFNGGEQFF
16 | TRBJ2-7 | NA | TRBV4-2 | CASSQRSDRANYEQYF
14 | TRBJ2-7 | NA | TRBV29-1 | CSVERQGPNYEQYF
12 | TRBJ2-1 | NA | TRBV5-1 | CASYSYYNEQFF
13 | TRBJ1-5 | NA | TRBV6-6 | CASSPGYNQPQHF
16 | TRBJ2-5 | NA | TRBV29-1 | CSVEDYTEKYQETQYF
12 | TRBJ1-1 | medium-sized | TRBV29-1 | CSVEDTGTEAFF
15 | TRBJ2-1 | NA | TRBV3-1 | CASSPASGKYNEQLF
14 | TRBJ2-5 | medium-sized | TRBV10-2 | CASSEASGGETQYF
16 | TRBJ2-1 | medium-sized | TRBV28 | CASSSEDRGPYNEQFF
15 | TRBJ2-2 | medium-sized | TRBV5-1 | CASSFTGFGTGELFF
13 | TRBJ2-1 | NA | TRBV25-1 | CASSEIGLAEQFF
14 | TRBJ2-1 | NA | TRBV20-1 | CSAREGGPGNEQFF
14 | TRBJ1-6 | medium-sized | TRBV2 | CASTATTYNSPLHF
16 | TRBJ2-7 | NA | TRBV21-1 | CASTGLRGQIRYEQYF
15 | TRBJ2-5 | NA | TRBV19 | CASSAFIGGQETQYF